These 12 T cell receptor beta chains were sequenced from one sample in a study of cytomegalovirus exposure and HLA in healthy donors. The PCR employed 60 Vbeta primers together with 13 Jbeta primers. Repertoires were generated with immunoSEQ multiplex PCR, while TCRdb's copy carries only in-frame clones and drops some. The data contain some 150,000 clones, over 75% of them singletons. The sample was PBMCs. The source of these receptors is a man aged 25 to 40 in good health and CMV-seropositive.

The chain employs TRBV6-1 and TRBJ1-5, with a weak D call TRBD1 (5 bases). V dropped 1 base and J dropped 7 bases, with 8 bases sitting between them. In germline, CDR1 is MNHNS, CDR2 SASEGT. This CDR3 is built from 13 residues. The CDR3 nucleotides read TGTGCCAGCAGTGAAGGGGGGGTCCAGCCCCAGCATTTT. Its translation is CASSEGGVQPQHF.

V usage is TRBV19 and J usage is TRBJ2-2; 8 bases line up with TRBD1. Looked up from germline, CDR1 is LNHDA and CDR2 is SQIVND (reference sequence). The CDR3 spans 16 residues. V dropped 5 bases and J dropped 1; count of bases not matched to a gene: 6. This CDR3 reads CASSPPGTGNTGELFF. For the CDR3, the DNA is TGTGCCAGTAGTCCTCCCGGGACAGGGAACACCGGGGAGCTGTTTTTT.

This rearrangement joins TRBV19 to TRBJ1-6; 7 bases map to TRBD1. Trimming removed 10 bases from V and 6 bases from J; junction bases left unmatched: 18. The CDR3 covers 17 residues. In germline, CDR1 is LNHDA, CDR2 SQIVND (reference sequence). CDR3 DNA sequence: TGTGCCACTAGGGACAGCGTCGGATCAGGGGTTAATTCACCCCTCCACTTT. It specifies CATRDSVGSGVNSPLHF.

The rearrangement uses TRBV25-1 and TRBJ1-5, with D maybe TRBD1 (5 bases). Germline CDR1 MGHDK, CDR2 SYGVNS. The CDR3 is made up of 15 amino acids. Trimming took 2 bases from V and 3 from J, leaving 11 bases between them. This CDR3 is CASSEPGFDNQPQHF. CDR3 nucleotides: TGTGCCAGCAGTGAACCAGGGTTTGACAATCAGCCCCAGCATTTT.

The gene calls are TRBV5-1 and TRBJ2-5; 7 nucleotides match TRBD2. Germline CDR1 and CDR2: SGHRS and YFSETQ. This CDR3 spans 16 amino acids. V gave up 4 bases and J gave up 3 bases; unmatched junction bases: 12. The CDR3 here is CASSLTTGTTKETQYF. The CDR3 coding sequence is TGCGCCAGCAGCCTTACTACCGGGACTACGAAAGAGACCCAGTACTTC.

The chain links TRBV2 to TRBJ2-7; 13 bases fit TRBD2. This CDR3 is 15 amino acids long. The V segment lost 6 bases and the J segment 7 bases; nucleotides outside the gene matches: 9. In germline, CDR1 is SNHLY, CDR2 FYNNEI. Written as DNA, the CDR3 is TGTGCCAGCAGAGGTACTAGCGGGGGGGCGAGAGAGCAGTACTTC. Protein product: CASRGTSGGAREQYF.

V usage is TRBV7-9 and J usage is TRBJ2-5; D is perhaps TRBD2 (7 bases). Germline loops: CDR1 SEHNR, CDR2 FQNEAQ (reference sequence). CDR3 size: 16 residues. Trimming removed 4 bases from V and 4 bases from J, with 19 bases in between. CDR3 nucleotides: TGTGCCAGCAGCTCGAGGGGGGGGGCGCCCGGAGAGACCCAGTACTTC. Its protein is CASSSRGGAPGETQYF.

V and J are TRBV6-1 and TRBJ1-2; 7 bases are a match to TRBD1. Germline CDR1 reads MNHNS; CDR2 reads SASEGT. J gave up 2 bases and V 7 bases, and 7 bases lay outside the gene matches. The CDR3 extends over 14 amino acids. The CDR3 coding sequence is TGTGCCAGCACCCACAGGGGAACGAACTATGGCTACACCTTC. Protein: CASTHRGTNYGYTF.

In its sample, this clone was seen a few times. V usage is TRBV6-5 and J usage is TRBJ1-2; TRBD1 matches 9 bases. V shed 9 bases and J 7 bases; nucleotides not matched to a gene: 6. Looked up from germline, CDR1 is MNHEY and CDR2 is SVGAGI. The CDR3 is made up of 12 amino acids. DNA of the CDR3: TGTGCCAGTCGAACAGGGGGCGGTGGCTACACCTTC. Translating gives CASRTGGGGYTF.

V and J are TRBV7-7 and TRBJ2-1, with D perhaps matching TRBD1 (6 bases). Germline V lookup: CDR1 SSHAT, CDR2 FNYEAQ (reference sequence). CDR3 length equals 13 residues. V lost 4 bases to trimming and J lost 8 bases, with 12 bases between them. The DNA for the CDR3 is TGTGCCAGCAGCTCAGGGGTCTGGGATGAGCAGTTCTTC. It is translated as CASSSGVWDEQFF.

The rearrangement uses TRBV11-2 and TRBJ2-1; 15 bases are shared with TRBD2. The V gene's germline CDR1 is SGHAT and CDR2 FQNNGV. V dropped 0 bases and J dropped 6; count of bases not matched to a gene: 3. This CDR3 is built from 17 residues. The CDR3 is CASSLDWGLAGGNEQFF. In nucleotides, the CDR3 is TGTGCCAGCAGCTTAGATTGGGGACTAGCGGGAGGCAATGAGCAGTTCTTC.

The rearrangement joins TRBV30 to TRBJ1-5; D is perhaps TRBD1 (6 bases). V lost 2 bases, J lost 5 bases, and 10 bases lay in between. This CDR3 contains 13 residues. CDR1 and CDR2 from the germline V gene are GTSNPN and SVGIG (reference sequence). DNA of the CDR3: TGTGCCTGGAGTAGAGGACAGCATCAGCCCCAGCATTTT. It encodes CAWSRGQHQPQHF.